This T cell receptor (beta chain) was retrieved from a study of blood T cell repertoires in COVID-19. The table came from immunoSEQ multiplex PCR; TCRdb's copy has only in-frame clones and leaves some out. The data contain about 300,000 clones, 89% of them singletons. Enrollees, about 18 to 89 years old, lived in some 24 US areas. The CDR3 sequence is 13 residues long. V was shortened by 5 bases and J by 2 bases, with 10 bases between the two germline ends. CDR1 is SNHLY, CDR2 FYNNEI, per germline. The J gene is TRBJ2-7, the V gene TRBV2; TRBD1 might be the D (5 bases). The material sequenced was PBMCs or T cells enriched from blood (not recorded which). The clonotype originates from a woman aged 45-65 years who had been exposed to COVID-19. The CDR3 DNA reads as TGTGCCAGCAGTACCGACAGAGCCTACGAGCAGTACTTC. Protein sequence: CASSTDRAYEQYF.